This passage covers 18 T cell receptor beta chains from one sample sequenced in a study of shared clonotypes between healthy human individuals. Data came from immunoSEQ multiplex PCR; TCRdb stores just in-frame clones and leaves some out. This sample carries about 980,000 clones, approximately 76% of them seen once, and the ten largest clones take around 1.4%. Sequencing was performed on memory CD4+ T cells sorted from blood. The subset was: CD45RA-negative fraction. The origin of the receptors is a man between 18 and 35 years old in good health.

This clone appeared many times. The chain has TRBV28 and TRBJ1-2; unclear D gene. The CDR3 loop spans 11 amino acids. The germline V gene encodes CDR1 MDHEN and CDR2 SYDVKM. V was clipped by 3 bases and J by 6 bases, with 5 bases between them. CDR3 residues: CASSFEDGYTF. The CDR3 DNA follows: TGTGCCAGCAGTTTCGAGGATGGCTACACCTTC.

The J gene is TRBJ2-2, the V gene TRBV2; tentative D call: TRBD2 (6 bases). Germline CDR1 SNHLY, CDR2 FYNNEI. The CDR3 spans 15 residues. V was clipped by 8 bases and J by 7 bases, with 20 bases between them. CDR3 residues: CASGGVGGRIGELFF. The CDR3 DNA reads TGTGCCAGCGGTGGAGTGGGAGGAAGGATCGGGGAGCTGTTTTTT.

The chain is built from TRBV7-9 and TRBJ2-3; the D gene could be TRBD1 or TRBD2 (5 bases each). Looked up from germline, CDR1 is SEHNR and CDR2 is FQNEAQ (reference sequence). The V end was cut by 5 bases, the J end by 2 bases, with 20 bases between. The CDR3 loop spans 17 amino acids. The CDR3, as DNA: TGTGCCAGCAGCGGCAGGGCTCTAGCAGGAGACACAGATACGCAGTATTTT. Encoded protein: CASSGRALAGDTDTQYF.

The genes are TRBV30 and TRBJ2-1, with 9 bases identical to TRBD2. The V gene end was trimmed by 0 bases and the J gene end by 9 bases; junction bases not matched to a gene: 3. This CDR3 is built from 13 residues. CDR1 GTSNPN and CDR2 SVGIG come from the germline V gene (reference sequence). The CDR3 loop is CAWSVPLAGEQFF. DNA of the CDR3: TGTGCCTGGAGTGTTCCACTAGCGGGTGAGCAGTTCTTC. Full variable domain (rest looked up from reference TRBV30 and TRBJ2-1): SQTIHQWPATLVQPVGSPLSLECTVEGTSNPNLYWYRQAAGRGLQLLFYSVGIGQISSEVPQNLSASRPQDRQFILSSKKLLLSDSGFYLCAWSVPLAGEQFFGPGTRLTVL.

The chain is built from TRBV6-6 and TRBJ1-5; D is undetermined. The germline V gene encodes CDR1 MNHNY and CDR2 SVGAGI (reference sequence). Trimming took off 0 bases at V and 5 bases at J, with 8 bases between the two ends. The CDR3 loop spans 14 amino acids. The CDR3 region is CASSYSRSDQPQHF. CDR3 coding DNA: TGTGCCAGCAGTTACTCGAGGTCAGATCAGCCCCAGCATTTT.

This chain joins TRBV6-1 and TRBJ2-3; 8 bases match TRBD1. Trimming removed 1 base from V and 6 bases from J; junction bases left unmatched: 6. Germline CDR1 is MNHNS and CDR2 is SASEGT. The CDR3 runs 15 residues. This CDR3 reads CASSEDDRGWDTQYF. CDR3 coding DNA: TGTGCCAGCAGTGAAGACGACAGGGGATGGGATACGCAGTATTTT.

The chain combines TRBV28 with TRBJ2-7; D is perhaps TRBD1 or TRBD2 (5 bases each). V lost 1 base to trimming and J lost 6 bases, with 16 bases between them. The CDR3 spans 15 residues. Germline loops: CDR1 MDHEN, CDR2 SYDVKM. The CDR3 coding sequence is TGTGCCAGCAGTTTATCCCTCGGGACCAGGGCCGAGCAGTACTTC. It encodes CASSLSLGTRAEQYF.

The chain uses TRBV15 and TRBJ1-1; no clear D gene. The germline gives CDR1 LNHNV, CDR2 YYDKDF (reference sequence). The CDR3 is made up of 16 amino acids. V lost 0 bases, J lost 7 bases, and 18 bases lay in between. The CDR3 region has the DNA TGTGCCACCAGCAGAGATGGAAGTCGGGGAGGGTATGAAGCTTTCTTT. This sequence encodes CATSRDGSRGGYEAFF.

The chain employs TRBV2 and TRBJ2-1; 9 positions match TRBD2. This CDR3 spans 14 amino acids. V shed 8 bases, J shed 9 bases, and the junction held 11 bases outside the gene matches. The germline V gene encodes CDR1 SNHLY and CDR2 FYNNEI. The CDR3 loop reads CASLNGGGASEQFF. DNA of the CDR3: TGTGCCAGCCTTAATGGCGGGGGGGCCAGTGAGCAGTTCTTC. The variable domain in full, with the rest retrieved from reference TRBV2 and TRBJ2-1, is EPEVTQTPSHQVTQMGQEVILRCVPISNHLYFYWYRQILGQKVEFLVSFYNNEISEKSEIFDDQFSVERPDGSNFTLKIRSTKLEDSAMYFCASLNGGGASEQFFGPGTRLTVL.

As regards this clone: This same CDR3 is encoded by further DNA sequences in the sample. The V gene is TRBV18, the J gene TRBJ2-7; 10 nucleotides agree with TRBD2. The CDR3 runs to 14 residues. Germline V gene lookup returns CDR1 KGHSH and CDR2 LQKENI. J lost 3 bases, V lost 5 bases, and 4 bases had no gene match. The CDR3 bases are TGTGCCAGCTCAAGGCCTAGCGGGAGCTACGAGCAGTACTTC. It encodes CASSRPSGSYEQYF.

The V gene is TRBV25-1, the J gene TRBJ1-2; TRBD1 agrees at 7 bases. V dropped 3 bases and J dropped 4; count of bases not matched to a gene: 5. There are 14 residues in the CDR3. The V gene's germline CDR1 is MGHDK and CDR2 SYGVNS. CDR3 sequence (DNA): TGTGCCAGCAGTGATATTGACAGGGCCTATGGCTACACCTTC. It codes for CASSDIDRAYGYTF.

The rearrangement links TRBV5-1 to TRBJ1-3; no definite D call. The CDR3 covers 16 residues. Trimming took off 4 bases at V and 1 base at J, with 15 bases between the two ends. From germline, CDR1 is SGHRS and CDR2 YFSETQ. CDR3: CASSPQPPQSGNTIYF. For the CDR3, the DNA is TGCGCCAGCAGCCCGCAACCCCCACAGTCTGGAAACACCATATATTTT.

The CDR3 DNA sequence: TGCGCCAGCAGCCAAAATTGGGGAGAGACCCAGTACTTC. Translation: CASSQNWGETQYF. This chain links TRBV4-3 with TRBJ2-5; D is unclear. Trimming removed 2 bases from V and 4 bases from J, with 8 bases in between. CDR1 and CDR2 (germline): LGHNA, YSLEER. The CDR3 covers 13 residues.

This clone was found once. The rearrangement uses TRBV30 and TRBJ1-3; 7 bases are shared with TRBD1. Germline values: CDR1 GTSNPN, CDR2 SVGIG (reference sequence). V trimming: 5 bases; J trimming: 4 bases; junction bases outside the gene matches: 2. The CDR3 covers 12 residues. CDR3 region: CAWGQAGNTIYF. CDR3 in DNA: TGTGCCTGGGGACAGGCCGGAAACACCATATATTTT.

The chain combines TRBV11-2 with TRBJ2-1, with 7 nucleotides matching TRBD1. Germline CDR1 is SGHAT and CDR2 is FQNNGV. The V and J ends lost 1 base and 3 bases, in that order; junction bases with no gene match: 6. This CDR3 region has 16 residues. CDR3 loop: CASSLGQGESYNEQFF. CDR3 nucleotides: TGTGCCAGCAGCTTAGGTCAGGGGGAGAGCTACAATGAGCAGTTCTTC.

Notes on this clone: The same CDR3 is also encoded by other DNA sequences in this sample. This chain uses TRBV10-1 with TRBJ1-5; no reliable D call. V lost 3 bases and J lost 6, with 6 bases in between. Germline CDR1 WNHNN, CDR2 SYGVQD (reference sequence). The CDR3 extends over 12 amino acids. This CDR3 reads CASSDSGQPQHF. CDR3 sequence (DNA): TGCGCCAGCAGTGATTCTGGTCAGCCCCAGCATTTT.

This clone was seen a single time. The gene calls are TRBV25-1 and TRBJ2-7; TRBD2 matches at 8 bases. J gave up 4 bases and V 8 bases, and 4 bases lay outside the gene matches. This CDR3 contains 12 residues. Per germline, CDR1 MGHDK and CDR2 SYGVNS. The CDR3 DNA is TGTGCCAGCGGGGGCGGGAGGTACGAGCAGTACTTC. The encoded protein is CASGGGRYEQYF.

The rearrangement links TRBV7-2 to TRBJ2-5, with 9 bases that match TRBD2. J lost 4 bases, V lost 5 bases, and 8 bases had no gene match. The CDR3 has 15 residues. Germline V gene data show CDR1 as SGHTA and CDR2 as FQGNSA. This CDR3 reads CASSPIAGVGETQYF. For the CDR3, the DNA is TGTGCCAGCAGCCCGATAGCGGGAGTAGGAGAGACCCAGTACTTC.